This paragraph reports one T cell receptor beta chain. Its antigen is unknown. 60 Vbeta and 13 Jbeta primers were used in PCR. The protocol was immunoSEQ multiplex PCR, while the TCRdb copy is restricted to in-frame clones and leaves out a portion. The table records 150,000 or so clones, more than 75% of them present only once. The data were taken from a study of cytomegalovirus exposure and HLA in healthy donors. Study as a whole: Caucasian-associated ancestry cluster membership applied to under 85% of around 400 genotyped donors.

The V gene's germline CDR1 is MDHEN and CDR2 SYDVKM. After removal of 10 bases from V and 4 bases from J, the junction contained 16 bases not matched to a gene. CDR3 length equals 16 residues. Overall study findings and caveats: Some V segments, TRBV6-2 and TRBV6-3 among them, were indistinguishable and were therefore excluded. Segments of the TCR beta V type were, in most cases, productive about 87% or about 30% of the time in an earlier analysis. TCR beta sequences reportedly predicted the HLA-A and HLA-B alleles of most subjects accurately.

J is TRBJ1-5 and V is TRBV28; 7 bases fit TRBD1. The sample consisted of PBMCs. The sequence came from a man younger than 35 in good health and CMV-seropositive. The CDR3 sequence is CATDALRTGANQPQHF. Here the CDR3 DNA reads TGTGCCACCGATGCTCTCCGGACAGGAGCTAATCAGCCCCAGCATTTT.